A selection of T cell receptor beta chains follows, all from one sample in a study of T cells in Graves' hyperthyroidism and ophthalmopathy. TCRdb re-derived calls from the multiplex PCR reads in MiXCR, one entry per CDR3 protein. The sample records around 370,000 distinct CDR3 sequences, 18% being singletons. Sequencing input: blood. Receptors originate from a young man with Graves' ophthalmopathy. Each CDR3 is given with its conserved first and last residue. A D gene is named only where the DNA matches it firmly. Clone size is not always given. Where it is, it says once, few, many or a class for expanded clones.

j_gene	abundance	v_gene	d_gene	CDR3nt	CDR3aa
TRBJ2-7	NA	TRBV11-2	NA	TGTGCCAGCAGCTTAGGGGACCCACAGGTATCCTACGAGCAGTACTTC	CASSLGDPQVSYEQYF
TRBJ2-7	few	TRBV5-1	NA	TGCGCCAGCAGCTTAATTTGGGCAAGCTCCTACGAGCAGTACTTC	CASSLIWASSYEQYF
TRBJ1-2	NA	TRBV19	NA	TGTGCCAGTAGTATGGTGGACAGATATGGCTACACCTTC	CASSMVDRYGYTF
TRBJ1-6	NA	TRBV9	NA	TGTGCCAGCAGCGTATCGGAGAGCTCCTATAATTCACCCCTCCACTTT	CASSVSESSYNSPLHF
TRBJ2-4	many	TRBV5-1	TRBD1	TGCGCCAGCAGCCCGGCGGGACAGGCGGTAAAAGTCAACATTCAGTACTTC	CASSPAGQAVKVNIQYF
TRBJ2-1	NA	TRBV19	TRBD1	TGTGCCAGTAGTCCCCGGGACAGGGGGCTTTACGAGCAGTTCTTC	CASSPRDRGLYEQFF
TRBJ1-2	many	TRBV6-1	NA	TGTGCCACCGTGAAGCTTAGTACAGCTAACTATGGCTACACCTTC	CATVKLSTANYGYTF
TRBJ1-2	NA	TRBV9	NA	TGTGCCAGCAGCGTAGCACAGAGGGTCGAATATGGCTACACCTTC	CASSVAQRVEYGYTF
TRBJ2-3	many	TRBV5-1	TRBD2	TGCGCCAGCAGCCAGACTAGCGGAGCGACACCAGATACGCAGTATTTT	CASSQTSGATPDTQYF
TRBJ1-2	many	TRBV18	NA	TGTGCCAGCTCACCATTAGAAGAGAATGGCTACACCTTC	CASSPLEENGYTF
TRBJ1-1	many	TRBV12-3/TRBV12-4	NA	TGTGCCAGCAATCCACCCCCGGGGTTAAACACTGAAGCTTTCTTT	CASNPPPGLNTEAFF
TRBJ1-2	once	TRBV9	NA	TGTGCCAGCAGAGGCCGGGACACTTACTCCTATGGCTACACCTTC	CASRGRDTYSYGYTF
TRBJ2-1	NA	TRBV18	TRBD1	TGTGCCAGCTCACCACCGGGACAGACTTACAATGAGCAGTTCTTC	CASSPPGQTYNEQFF
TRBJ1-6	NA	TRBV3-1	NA	TGTGCCAGCAGCCCCCACCCCCAGAACTATAATTCACCCCTCCACTTT	CASSPHPQNYNSPLHF
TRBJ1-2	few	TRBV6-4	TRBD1	TGTGCCAGCAGTGACTCGGCCGGGACAGGCTACTATGGCTACACCTTC	CASSDSAGTGYYGYTF
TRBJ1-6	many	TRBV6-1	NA	TGTGCCAGCAGTCTTCCCGGGCAGCCGGCCACCCTCCACTTT	CASSLPGQPATLHF
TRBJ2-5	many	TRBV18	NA	TGTGCCAGCTCACCGGTCCGAGACAGGGAGACCCAGTACTTC	CASSPVRDRETQYF
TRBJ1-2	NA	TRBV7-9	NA	TGTGCCAGCAGCTTCGGTGGGATCTATGGCTACACCTTC	CASSFGGIYGYTF
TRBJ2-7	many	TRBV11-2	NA	TGTGCCAGCACCCACCAGGGTCTCGAGCAGTACTTC	CASTHQGLEQYF
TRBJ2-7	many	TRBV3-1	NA	TGTGCCAGCAGCCAAGATCGGACCTACGAGCAGTACTTC	CASSQDRTYEQYF
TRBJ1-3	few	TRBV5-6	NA	TGTGCCAGCAGCTTGGGGGTACACTCTGGAAACACCATATATTTT	CASSLGVHSGNTIYF
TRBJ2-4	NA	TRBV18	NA	TGTGCCAGCTCACCGAGCGAAGCCAAAAACATTCAGTACTTC	CASSPSEAKNIQYF
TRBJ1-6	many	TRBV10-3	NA	TGTGCCATCAGTCCCTCTGAGACGGGGAATTCACCCCTCCACTTT	CAISPSETGNSPLHF
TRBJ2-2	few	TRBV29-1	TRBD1	TGCAGCGCACGGACAGGGCACGACACCGGGGAGCTGTTTTTT	CSARTGHDTGELFF
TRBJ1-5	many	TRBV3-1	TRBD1	TGTGCCAGCAGGACTCAGGGGGGGCAGCATAGCAATCAGCCCCAGCATTTT	CASRTQGGQHSNQPQHF
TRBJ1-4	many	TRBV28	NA	TGTGCCAGCAGCGCGGCGGGAGCCCGAACTGAAAAACTGTTTTTT	CASSAAGARTEKLFF
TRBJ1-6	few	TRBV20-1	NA	TGCAGTGCTAGATCCTCTAAAAACAGGGCGTTCGGTTCACCCCTCCACTTT	CSARSSKNRAFGSPLHF
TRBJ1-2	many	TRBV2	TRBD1	TGTGCCAGCATGCGGGGGATAGGGACAGAATATGGCTACACCTTC	CASMRGIGTEYGYTF
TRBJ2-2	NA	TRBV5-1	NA	TGCGCCAGCAGCTTGGAGCGGATATCGATGACCGGGGAGCTGTTTTTT	CASSLERISMTGELFF
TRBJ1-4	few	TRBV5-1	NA	TGCGCCAGCAGCTTGGAGTCAGGGGCGCAAAGGAATGAAAAACTGTTTTTT	CASSLESGAQRNEKLFF
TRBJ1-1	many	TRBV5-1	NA	TGCGCCAGGCCCCGGGGGCGGGGGACTGAAGCTTTCTTT	CARPRGRGTEAFF
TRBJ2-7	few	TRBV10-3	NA	TGTGCCATCAGAGGGGAACGCTACGAGCAGTACTTC	CAIRGERYEQYF
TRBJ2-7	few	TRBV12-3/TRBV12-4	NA	TGTGCCAGCAGTTTAGGCCCTCTCACCGGGGGGCCTAGGTTCTTCGAGCAGTACTTC	CASSLGPLTGGPRFFEQYF
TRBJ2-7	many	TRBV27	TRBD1	TGTGCCAGCAGTTTAGACAGGGACGCCTACGAGCAGTACTTC	CASSLDRDAYEQYF
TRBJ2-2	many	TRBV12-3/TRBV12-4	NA	TGTGCCAGCAGCTTAGTTAGCGGGGAGCTGTTTTTT	CASSLVSGELFF
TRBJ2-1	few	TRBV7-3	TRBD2	TGTGCCAGCAGCGAAACCGGGACTAGCGGGGGGGTGAATGAGCAGTTCTTC	CASSETGTSGGVNEQFF
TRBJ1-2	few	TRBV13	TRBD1	TGTGCCAGCAGCTCCCAGGGGGTCGAGTTGGATGGCTACACCTTC	CASSSQGVELDGYTF
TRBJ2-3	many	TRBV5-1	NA	TGCGCCAGCGGGGGACCAAACACAGATACGCAGTATTTT	CASGGPNTDTQYF
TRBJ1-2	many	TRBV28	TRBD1	TGTGCCAGCAGTTTACCGGGACAGGAGAATGGCTACACCTTC	CASSLPGQENGYTF
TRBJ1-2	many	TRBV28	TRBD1	TGTGCCAGCAGTCCCGGGACAGCTTTCTATGGCTACACCTTC	CASSPGTAFYGYTF